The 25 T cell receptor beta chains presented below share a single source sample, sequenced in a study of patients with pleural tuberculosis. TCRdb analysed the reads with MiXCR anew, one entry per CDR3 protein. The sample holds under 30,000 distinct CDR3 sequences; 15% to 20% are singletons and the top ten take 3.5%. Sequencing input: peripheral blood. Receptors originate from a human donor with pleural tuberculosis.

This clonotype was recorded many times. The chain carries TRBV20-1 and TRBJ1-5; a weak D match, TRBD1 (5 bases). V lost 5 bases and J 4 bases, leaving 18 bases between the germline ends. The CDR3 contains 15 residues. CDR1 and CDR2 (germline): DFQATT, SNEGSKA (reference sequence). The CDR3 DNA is TGCAGTGCTCGAACTATGGGACGAGAAAATCAGCCCCAGCATTTT. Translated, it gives CSARTMGRENQPQHF.

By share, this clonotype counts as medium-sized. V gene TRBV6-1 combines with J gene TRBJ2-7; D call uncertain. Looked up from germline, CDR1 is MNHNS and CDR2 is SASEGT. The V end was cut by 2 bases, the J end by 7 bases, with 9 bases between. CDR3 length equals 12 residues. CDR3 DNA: TGTGCCAGCAGTGAAACGTTCCGGGAGCAGTACTTC. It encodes CASSETFREQYF.

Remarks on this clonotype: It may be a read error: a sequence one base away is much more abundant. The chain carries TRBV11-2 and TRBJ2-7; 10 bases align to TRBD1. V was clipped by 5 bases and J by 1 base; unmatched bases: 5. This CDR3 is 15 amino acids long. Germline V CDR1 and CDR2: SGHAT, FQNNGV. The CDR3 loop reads CASSTGQGESYEQYF. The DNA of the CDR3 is TGTGCCAGCAGCACCGGACAGGGGGAATCCTACGAGCAGTACTTC.

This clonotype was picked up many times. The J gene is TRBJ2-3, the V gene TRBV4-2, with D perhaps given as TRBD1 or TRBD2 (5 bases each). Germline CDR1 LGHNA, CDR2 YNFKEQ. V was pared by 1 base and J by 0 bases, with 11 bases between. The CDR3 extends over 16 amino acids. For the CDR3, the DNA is TGTGCCAGCAGCCAAGGAGACGGGGCGAGCACAGATACGCAGTATTTT. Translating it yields CASSQGDGASTDTQYF.

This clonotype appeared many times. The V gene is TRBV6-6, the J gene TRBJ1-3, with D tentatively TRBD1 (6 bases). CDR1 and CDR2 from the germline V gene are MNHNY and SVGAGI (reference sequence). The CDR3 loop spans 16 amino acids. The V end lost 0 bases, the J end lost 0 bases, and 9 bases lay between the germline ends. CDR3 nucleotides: TGTGCCAGCAGTTACTCTGAGACAGGCTCTGGAAACACCATATATTTT. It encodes CASSYSETGSGNTIYF.

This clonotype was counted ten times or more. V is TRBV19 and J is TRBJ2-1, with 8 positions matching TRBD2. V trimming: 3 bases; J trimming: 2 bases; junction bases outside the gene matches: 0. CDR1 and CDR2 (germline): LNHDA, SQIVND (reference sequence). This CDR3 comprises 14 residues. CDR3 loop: CASSMRGAYNEQFF. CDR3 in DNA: TGTGCCAGTAGTATGCGGGGGGCCTACAATGAGCAGTTCTTC.

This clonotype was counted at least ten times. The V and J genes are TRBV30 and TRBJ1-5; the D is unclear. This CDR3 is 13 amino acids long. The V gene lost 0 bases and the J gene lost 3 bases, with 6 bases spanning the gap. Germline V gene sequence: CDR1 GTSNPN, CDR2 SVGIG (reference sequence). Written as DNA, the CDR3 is TGTGCCTGGAGTGTTGCAGACAATCAGCCCCAGCATTTT. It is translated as CAWSVADNQPQHF.

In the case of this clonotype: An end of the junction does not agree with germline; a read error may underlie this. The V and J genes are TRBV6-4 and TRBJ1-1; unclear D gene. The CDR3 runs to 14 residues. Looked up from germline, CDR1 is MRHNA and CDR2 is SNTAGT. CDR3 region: CTSRDSDKNTETFF. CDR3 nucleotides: TGTACCAGCAGAGACTCCGACAAGAACACTGAAACTTTCTTT.

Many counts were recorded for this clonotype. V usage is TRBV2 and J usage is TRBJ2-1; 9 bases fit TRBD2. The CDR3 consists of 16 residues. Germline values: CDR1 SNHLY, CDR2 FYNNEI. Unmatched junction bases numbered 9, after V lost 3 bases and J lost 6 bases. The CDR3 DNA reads TGTGCCAGCAGTGAGCTGGAACTAGCGGGCGTCAATGAGCAGTTCTTC. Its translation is CASSELELAGVNEQFF.

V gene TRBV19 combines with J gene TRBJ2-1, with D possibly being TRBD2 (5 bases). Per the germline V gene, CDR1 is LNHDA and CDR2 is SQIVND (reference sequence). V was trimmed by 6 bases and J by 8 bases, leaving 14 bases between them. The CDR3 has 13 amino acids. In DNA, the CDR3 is TGTGCCAGTAGCGACAATAGAGGGTATGAGCAGTTCTTC. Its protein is CASSDNRGYEQFF.

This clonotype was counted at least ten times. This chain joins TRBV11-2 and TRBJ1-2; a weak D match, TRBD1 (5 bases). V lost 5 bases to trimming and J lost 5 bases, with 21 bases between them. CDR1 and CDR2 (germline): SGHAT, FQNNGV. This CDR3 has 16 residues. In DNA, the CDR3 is TGTGCCAGCAGCCCAATCCGGGACCCTCTTGAGTATGGCTACACCTTC. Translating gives CASSPIRDPLEYGYTF. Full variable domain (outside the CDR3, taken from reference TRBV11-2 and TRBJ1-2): EAGVAQSPRYKIIEKRQSVAFWCNPISGHATLYWYQQILGQGPKLLIQFQNNGVVDDSQLPKDRFSAERLKGVDSTLKIQPAKLEDSAVYLCASSPIRDPLEYGYTFGSGTRLTVV.

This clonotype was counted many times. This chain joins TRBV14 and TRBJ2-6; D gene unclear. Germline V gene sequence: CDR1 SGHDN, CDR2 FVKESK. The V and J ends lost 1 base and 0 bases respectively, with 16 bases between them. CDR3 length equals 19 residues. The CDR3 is CASSQAFGFTSSGANVLTF. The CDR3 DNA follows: TGTGCCAGCAGCCAAGCCTTCGGGTTTACCTCCTCTGGGGCCAACGTCCTGACTTTC. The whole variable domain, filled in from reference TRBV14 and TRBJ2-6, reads EAGVTQFPSHSVIEKGQTVTLRCDPISGHDNLYWYRRVMGKEIKFLLHFVKESKQDESGMPNNRFLAERTGGTYSTLKVQPAELEDSGVYFCASSQAFGFTSSGANVLTFGAGSRLTVL.

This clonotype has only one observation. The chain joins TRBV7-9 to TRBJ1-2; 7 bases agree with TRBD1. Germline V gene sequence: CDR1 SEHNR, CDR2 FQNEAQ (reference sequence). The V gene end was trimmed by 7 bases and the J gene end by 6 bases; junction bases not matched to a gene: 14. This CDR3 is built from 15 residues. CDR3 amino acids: CASNTYSGTEHGYTF. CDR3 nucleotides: TGTGCCAGCAACACCTACTCCGGGACAGAGCATGGCTACACCTTC.

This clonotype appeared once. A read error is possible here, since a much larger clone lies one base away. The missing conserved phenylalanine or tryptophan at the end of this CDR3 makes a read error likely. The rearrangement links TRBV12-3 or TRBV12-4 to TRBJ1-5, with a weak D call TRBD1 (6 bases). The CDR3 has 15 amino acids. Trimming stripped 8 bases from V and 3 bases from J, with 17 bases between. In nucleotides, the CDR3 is TGTGCCAGCGGTCCTAGGGGGGATGCCAATCAGCCCCAGCATTCT. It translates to CASGPRGDANQPQHS.

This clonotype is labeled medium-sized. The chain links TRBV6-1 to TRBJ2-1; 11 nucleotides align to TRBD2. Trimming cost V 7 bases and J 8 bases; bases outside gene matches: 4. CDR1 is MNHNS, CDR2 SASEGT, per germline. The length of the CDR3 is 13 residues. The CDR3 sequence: CASMLAGGYEQFF. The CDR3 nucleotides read TGTGCCAGCATGCTAGCGGGAGGATATGAGCAGTTCTTC.

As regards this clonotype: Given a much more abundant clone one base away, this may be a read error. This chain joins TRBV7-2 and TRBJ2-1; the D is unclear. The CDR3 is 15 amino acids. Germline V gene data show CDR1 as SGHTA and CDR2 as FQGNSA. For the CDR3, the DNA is TGTGCCAGCAGCTCGGACCCGGCTGGCGTAAATGGGCAGCTCTTC. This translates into CASSSDPAGVNGQLF. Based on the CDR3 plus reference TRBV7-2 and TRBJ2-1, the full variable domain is GAGVSQSPSNKVTEKGKDVELRCDPISGHTALYWYRQSLGQGLEFLIYFQGNSAPDKSGLPSDRFSAERTGGSVSTLTIQRTQQEDSAVYLCASSSDPAGVNGQLFGPGTRLTVL.

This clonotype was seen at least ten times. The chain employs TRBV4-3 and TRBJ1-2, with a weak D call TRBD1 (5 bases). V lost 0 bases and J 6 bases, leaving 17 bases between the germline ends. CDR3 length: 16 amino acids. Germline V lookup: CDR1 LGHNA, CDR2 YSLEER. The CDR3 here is CASSQDRGPYADGYTF. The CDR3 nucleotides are TGCGCCAGCAGCCAAGATAGGGGACCATACGCTGATGGCTACACCTTC.

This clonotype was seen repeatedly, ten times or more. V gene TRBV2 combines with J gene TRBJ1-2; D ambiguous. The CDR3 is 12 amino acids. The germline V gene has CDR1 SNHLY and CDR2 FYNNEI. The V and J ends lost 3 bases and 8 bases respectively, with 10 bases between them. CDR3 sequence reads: CASSDEGLGYTF. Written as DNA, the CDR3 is TGTGCCAGCAGTGATGAGGGTTTGGGCTACACCTTC.

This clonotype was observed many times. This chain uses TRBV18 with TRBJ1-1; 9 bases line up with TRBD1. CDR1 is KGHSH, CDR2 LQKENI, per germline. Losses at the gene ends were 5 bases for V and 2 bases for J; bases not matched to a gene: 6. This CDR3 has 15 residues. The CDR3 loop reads CASSSTGGSNTEAFF. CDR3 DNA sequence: TGTGCCAGCTCATCCACAGGGGGCTCAAACACTGAAGCTTTCTTT. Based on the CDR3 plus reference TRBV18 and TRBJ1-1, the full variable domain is NAGVMQNPRHLVRRRGQEARLRCSPMKGHSHVYWYRQLPEEGLKFMVYLQKENIIDESGMPKERFSAEFPKEGPSILRIQQVVRGDSAAYFCASSSTGGSNTEAFFGQGTRLTVV.

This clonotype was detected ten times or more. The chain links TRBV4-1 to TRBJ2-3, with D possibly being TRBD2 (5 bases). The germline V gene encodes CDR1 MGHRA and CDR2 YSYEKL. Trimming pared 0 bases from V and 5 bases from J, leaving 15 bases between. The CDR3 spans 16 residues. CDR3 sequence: CASSQERETLEDTQYF. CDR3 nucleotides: TGCGCCAGCAGCCAAGAGAGGGAGACCCTGGAAGATACGCAGTATTTT.

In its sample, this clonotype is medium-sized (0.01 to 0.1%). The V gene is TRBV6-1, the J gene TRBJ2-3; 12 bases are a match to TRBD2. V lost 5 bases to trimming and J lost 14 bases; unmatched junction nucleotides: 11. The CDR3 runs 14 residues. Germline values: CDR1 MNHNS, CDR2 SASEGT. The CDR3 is CASSPSRTSGMWYF. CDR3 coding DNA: TGTGCCAGCAGTCCCTCCAGGACTAGCGGGATGTGGTATTTT.

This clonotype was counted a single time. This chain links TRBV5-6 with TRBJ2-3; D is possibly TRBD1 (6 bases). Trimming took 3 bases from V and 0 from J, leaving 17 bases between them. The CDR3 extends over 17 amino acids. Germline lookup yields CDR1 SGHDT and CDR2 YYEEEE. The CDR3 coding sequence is TGTGCCAGCAGCTCCTGGGGGCGTACTCCTAGCACAGATACGCAGTATTTT. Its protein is CASSSWGRTPSTDTQYF. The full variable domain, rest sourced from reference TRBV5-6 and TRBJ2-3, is DAGVTQSPTHLIKTRGQQVTLRCSPKSGHDTVSWYQQALGQGPQFIFQYYEEEERQRGNFPDRFSGHQFPNYSSELNVNALLLGDSALYLCASSSWGRTPSTDTQYFGPGTRLTVL.

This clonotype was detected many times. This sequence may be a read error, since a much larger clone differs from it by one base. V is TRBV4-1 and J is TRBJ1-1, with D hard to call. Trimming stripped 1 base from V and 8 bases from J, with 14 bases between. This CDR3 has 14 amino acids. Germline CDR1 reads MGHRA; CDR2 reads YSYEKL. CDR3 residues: CASSQAGGRREAFF. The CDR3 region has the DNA TGCGCCAGCAGCCAAGCTGGTGGCCGGCGGGAAGCTTTCTTT.

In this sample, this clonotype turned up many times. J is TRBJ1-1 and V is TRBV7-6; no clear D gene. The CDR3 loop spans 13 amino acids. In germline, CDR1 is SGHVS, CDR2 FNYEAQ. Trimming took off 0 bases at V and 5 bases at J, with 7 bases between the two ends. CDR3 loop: CASSLAARTEAFF. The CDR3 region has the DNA TGTGCCAGCAGCTTAGCGGCCCGGACTGAAGCTTTCTTT. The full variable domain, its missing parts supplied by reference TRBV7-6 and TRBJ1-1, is GAGVSQSPRYKVTKRGQDVALRCDPISGHVSLYWYRQALGQGPEFLTYFNYEAQQDKSGLPNDRFSAERPEGSISTLTIQRTEQRDSAMYRCASSLAARTEAFFGQGTRLTVV.

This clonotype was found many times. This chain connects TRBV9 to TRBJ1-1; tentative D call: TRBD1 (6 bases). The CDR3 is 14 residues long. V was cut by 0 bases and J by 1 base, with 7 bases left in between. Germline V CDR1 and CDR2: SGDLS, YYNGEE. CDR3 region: CASSVGTENTEAFF. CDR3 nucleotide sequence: TGTGCCAGCAGCGTAGGGACAGAGAACACTGAAGCTTTCTTT.